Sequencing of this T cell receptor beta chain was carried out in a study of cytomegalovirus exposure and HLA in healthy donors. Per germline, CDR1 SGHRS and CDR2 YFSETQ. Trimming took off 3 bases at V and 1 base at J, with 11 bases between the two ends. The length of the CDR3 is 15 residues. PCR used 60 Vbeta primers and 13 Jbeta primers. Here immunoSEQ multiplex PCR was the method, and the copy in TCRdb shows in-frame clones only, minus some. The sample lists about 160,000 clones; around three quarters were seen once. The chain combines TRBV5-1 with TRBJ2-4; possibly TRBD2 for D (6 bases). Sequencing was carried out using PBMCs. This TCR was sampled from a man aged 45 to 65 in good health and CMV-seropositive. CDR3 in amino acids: CASSYSGFAKNIQYF. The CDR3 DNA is TGCGCCAGCAGCTACAGCGGGTTCGCCAAAAACATTCAGTACTTC.